A selection of T cell receptor beta chains follows, all from one sample in a study of long-term antiretroviral therapy in people with HIV. Sequencing was performed with immunoSEQ multiplex PCR; in TCRdb, only in-frame clones are kept and a portion is missing. The sample holds 23,000 or so clones, around 80% seen once. This material consisted of unsorted PBMCs, taken just over 4.2 years after starting antiretroviral therapy. Receptors were obtained from a man aged 25-45 years with HIV. CDR3s include the opening cysteine and the closing phenylalanine or tryptophan. D genes are given only for firm matches. Rows may omit the clone size; those that give it use once, few, many or a size class.

J gene: TRBJ2-2
clone size: .
V gene: TRBV18
D gene: .
CDR3 protein: CASSPGTGELFF
CDR3 DNA: TGTGCCAGCTCACCAGGAACCGGGGAGCTGTTTTTT

J gene: TRBJ2-7
clone size: .
V gene: TRBV7-3
D gene: TRBD2
CDR3 protein: CASSPWPGEGYEQYF
CDR3 DNA: TGTGCCAGCAGCCCTTGGCCCGGGGAGGGCTACGAGCAGTACTTC

J gene: TRBJ1-2
clone size: .
V gene: TRBV5-6
D gene: TRBD1
CDR3 protein: CASSLGTGWNYGYTF
CDR3 DNA: TGTGCCAGCAGCTTGGGGACAGGGTGGAACTATGGCTACACCTTC

J gene: TRBJ2-1
clone size: .
V gene: TRBV19
D gene: TRBD2
CDR3 protein: CASSLTSGRFYNEQFF
CDR3 DNA: TGTGCCAGTAGTCTTACTAGCGGGAGGTTCTACAATGAGCAGTTCTTC

J gene: TRBJ1-2
clone size: .
V gene: TRBV25-1
D gene: .
CDR3 protein: CASSEDIPNYGYTF
CDR3 DNA: TGTGCCAGCAGTGAGGACATACCTAACTATGGCTACACCTTC

J gene: TRBJ2-1
clone size: .
V gene: TRBV30
D gene: TRBD1
CDR3 protein: CAWRRQGYNEQFF
CDR3 DNA: TGTGCCTGGAGGAGACAGGGGTACAATGAGCAGTTCTTC

J gene: TRBJ2-7
clone size: .
V gene: TRBV7-2
D gene: .
CDR3 protein: CASSSQSGDEQYF
CDR3 DNA: TGTGCCAGCAGCTCCCAGTCGGGGGATGAGCAGTACTTC

J gene: TRBJ1-2
clone size: few
V gene: TRBV4-2
D gene: .
CDR3 protein: CASSQEGSSFPNYGYTF
CDR3 DNA: TGTGCCAGCAGCCAAGAAGGGAGTTCCTTCCCTAACTATGGCTACACCTTC

J gene: TRBJ2-7
clone size: .
V gene: TRBV5-4
D gene: TRBD1
CDR3 protein: CASSPVGTGSYEQYF
CDR3 DNA: TGTGCCAGCAGCCCGGTTGGGACAGGGTCCTACGAGCAGTACTTC

J gene: TRBJ2-7
clone size: .
V gene: TRBV5-1
D gene: .
CDR3 protein: CASSWTQGTFYEQYF
CDR3 DNA: TGCGCCAGCAGCTGGACCCAGGGAACTTTCTACGAGCAGTACTTC

J gene: TRBJ2-5
clone size: .
V gene: TRBV4-1
D gene: .
CDR3 protein: CASSRGPRETQYF
CDR3 DNA: TGCGCCAGCAGCCGCGGTCCAAGGGAGACCCAGTACTTC

J gene: TRBJ1-5
clone size: few
V gene: TRBV9
D gene: .
CDR3 protein: CASSAGGRPQHF
CDR3 DNA: TGTGCCAGCAGCGCGGGAGGGAGGCCCCAGCATTTT

J gene: TRBJ1-2
clone size: .
V gene: TRBV7-2
D gene: .
CDR3 protein: CASSLGGAPENGYTF
CDR3 DNA: TGTGCCAGCAGCTTAGGAGGGGCCCCAGAGAATGGCTACACCTTC

J gene: TRBJ2-1
clone size: .
V gene: TRBV7-7
D gene: .
CDR3 protein: CASSLGAAAQGHEQFF
CDR3 DNA: TGTGCTAGCAGCTTAGGGGCAGCGGCCCAGGGGCATGAGCAGTTCTTC

J gene: TRBJ2-1
clone size: once
V gene: TRBV10-1
D gene: TRBD2
CDR3 protein: CASGPSGGYNEQFF
CDR3 DNA: TGCGCCAGCGGCCCTAGCGGGGGTTACAATGAGCAGTTCTTC

J gene: TRBJ2-7
clone size: .
V gene: TRBV19
D gene: TRBD2
CDR3 protein: CASSPSSGRAYEQYF
CDR3 DNA: TGTGCCAGTAGTCCATCTAGCGGGAGGGCGTACGAGCAGTACTTC

J gene: TRBJ2-3
clone size: .
V gene: TRBV4-1
D gene: TRBD1
CDR3 protein: CASSPRQGLTDTQYF
CDR3 DNA: TGCGCCAGCAGCCCAAGACAGGGCCTCACAGATACGCAGTATTTT

J gene: TRBJ1-1
clone size: .
V gene: TRBV9
D gene: .
CDR3 protein: CASSVVGGNTEAFF
CDR3 DNA: TGTGCCAGCAGCGTAGTGGGGGGAAATACTGAAGCTTTCTTT

J gene: TRBJ2-4
clone size: .
V gene: TRBV4-2
D gene: .
CDR3 protein: CASSQSAGLAKNIQYF
CDR3 DNA: TGTGCCAGCAGCCAGTCCGCCGGCTTAGCCAAAAACATTCAGTACTTC

J gene: TRBJ2-3
clone size: .
V gene: TRBV2
D gene: TRBD1
CDR3 protein: CASRLGTGSGTDTQYF
CDR3 DNA: TGTGCCAGCAGGCTAGGGACAGGGTCCGGCACAGATACGCAGTATTTT

J gene: TRBJ2-4
clone size: .
V gene: TRBV5-1
D gene: .
CDR3 protein: CASSRGGGRENIQYF
CDR3 DNA: TGCGCCAGCAGCCGAGGAGGGGGCCGGGAAAACATTCAGTACTTC

J gene: TRBJ2-5
clone size: once
V gene: TRBV6-7
D gene: TRBD2
CDR3 protein: CASTVTSGGSGQETQYF
CDR3 DNA: TGTGCCAGCACGGTGACTAGCGGGGGGTCGGGGCAAGAGACCCAGTACTTC

J gene: TRBJ1-2
clone size: .
V gene: TRBV28
D gene: TRBD1
CDR3 protein: CASSSGTGIYGYTF
CDR3 DNA: TGTGCCAGCAGTTCCGGGACAGGGATCTATGGCTACACCTTC

J gene: TRBJ2-7
clone size: .
V gene: TRBV27
D gene: .
CDR3 protein: CASSLLTGPGGSSYEQYF
CDR3 DNA: TGTGCCAGCAGTTTATTAACCGGGCCAGGGGGGAGCTCCTACGAGCAGTACTTC

J gene: TRBJ2-3
clone size: .
V gene: TRBV9
D gene: .
CDR3 protein: CASSVMTDTQYF
CDR3 DNA: TGTGCCAGCAGCGTTATGACAGATACGCAGTATTTT

J gene: TRBJ1-6
clone size: few
V gene: TRBV27
D gene: .
CDR3 protein: CASSSNGVRNSPLHF
CDR3 DNA: TGTGCCAGCTCCTCTAATGGGGTGAGGAATTCACCCCTCCACTTT

J gene: TRBJ1-3
clone size: few
V gene: TRBV7-9
D gene: TRBD1
CDR3 protein: CASRDRGIGNTIYF
CDR3 DNA: TGTGCCAGCAGGGACAGGGGGATTGGAAACACCATATATTTT

J gene: TRBJ2-1
clone size: .
V gene: TRBV5-4
D gene: TRBD2
CDR3 protein: CASSPRTSGRYNEQFF
CDR3 DNA: TGTGCCAGCAGCCCCAGGACTAGCGGGAGGTACAATGAGCAGTTCTTC

J gene: TRBJ1-1
clone size: .
V gene: TRBV5-5
D gene: .
CDR3 protein: CASSLVGGPRGSEAFF
CDR3 DNA: TGTGCCAGCAGCTTGGTTGGGGGGCCCCGGGGAAGTGAAGCTTTCTTT

J gene: TRBJ1-1
clone size: .
V gene: TRBV7-2
D gene: .
CDR3 protein: CASSLVLGGVTEAFF
CDR3 DNA: TGTGCCAGCAGCTTAGTGTTGGGGGGTGTCACTGAAGCTTTCTTT

J gene: TRBJ2-7
clone size: .
V gene: TRBV30
D gene: TRBD2
CDR3 protein: CAWSVLAGVGEQYF
CDR3 DNA: TGTGCCTGGAGTGTACTAGCGGGGGTAGGCGAGCAGTACTTC

J gene: TRBJ2-3
clone size: .
V gene: TRBV6-5
D gene: .
CDR3 protein: CASSYEQGLGTDTQYF
CDR3 DNA: TGTGCCAGCAGTTACGAACAGGGTCTAGGGACAGATACGCAGTATTTT

J gene: TRBJ2-3
clone size: .
V gene: TRBV10-3
D gene: TRBD2
CDR3 protein: CAITGTSGGSTDTQYF
CDR3 DNA: TGTGCCATCACCGGGACTAGCGGGGGGTCCACAGATACGCAGTATTTT

J gene: TRBJ2-6
clone size: .
V gene: TRBV11-1
D gene: TRBD2
CDR3 protein: CASSYGTSGSGANVLTF
CDR3 DNA: TGTGCCAGCAGTTACGGGACTAGCGGCTCTGGGGCCAACGTCCTGACTTTC

J gene: TRBJ1-3
clone size: .
V gene: TRBV7-2
D gene: .
CDR3 protein: CASSLDQVSGNTIYF
CDR3 DNA: TGTGCCAGCAGCTTGGACCAAGTGTCTGGAAACACCATATATTTT

J gene: TRBJ2-2
clone size: .
V gene: TRBV7-2
D gene: .
CDR3 protein: CASSDLAGPTGELFF
CDR3 DNA: TGTGCCAGCAGCGATTTGGCGGGGCCCACCGGGGAGCTGTTTTTT

J gene: TRBJ2-5
clone size: .
V gene: TRBV5-1
D gene: .
CDR3 protein: CASSPYPGSETQYF
CDR3 DNA: TGCGCCAGCAGCCCCTATCCCGGTTCAGAGACCCAGTACTTC

J gene: TRBJ1-6
clone size: .
V gene: TRBV9
D gene: .
CDR3 protein: CASSRGSYNSPLHF
CDR3 DNA: TGTGCCAGCAGTCGGGGTTCCTATAATTCACCCCTCCACTTT

J gene: TRBJ1-4
clone size: .
V gene: TRBV5-1
D gene: .
CDR3 protein: CASSLLGGEKLFF
CDR3 DNA: TGCGCCAGCAGTTTACTGGGGGGTGAAAAACTGTTTTTT

J gene: TRBJ1-1
clone size: .
V gene: TRBV5-6
D gene: .
CDR3 protein: CASSRGSDTEAFF
CDR3 DNA: TGTGCCAGCAGTAGGGGTTCCGACACTGAAGCTTTCTTT